This TCR beta chain was sequenced for a study of identical twins. This CDR3 spans 12 amino acids. V was trimmed by 2 bases and J by 4 bases, leaving 5 bases between them. TCRdb passed the 5' RACE reads through MiXCR, listing each CDR3 protein once. The top ten clones hold 3.6% of a sample with roughly 250,000 distinct CDR3 sequences, about 7% of them seen once. This clonotype was seen ten or more times. What it binds is not known. Overall study findings and caveats: Weaker excess twin sharing was observed in beta out-of-frame sequences.

The data were also submitted as part of a second study, on yellow fever vaccine responses in identical twins.

This sequence was found in a woman in her late teens or twenties in good health. Input material: memory (CD45RO+) T cells sorted from blood. This chain uses TRBV12-3 or TRBV12-4 with TRBJ1-1, with D unresolved. CDR3 amino acids: CASSLSSTEAFF. CDR3 DNA sequence: TGTGCCAGCAGTTTATCCTCCACTGAAGCTTTCTTT.